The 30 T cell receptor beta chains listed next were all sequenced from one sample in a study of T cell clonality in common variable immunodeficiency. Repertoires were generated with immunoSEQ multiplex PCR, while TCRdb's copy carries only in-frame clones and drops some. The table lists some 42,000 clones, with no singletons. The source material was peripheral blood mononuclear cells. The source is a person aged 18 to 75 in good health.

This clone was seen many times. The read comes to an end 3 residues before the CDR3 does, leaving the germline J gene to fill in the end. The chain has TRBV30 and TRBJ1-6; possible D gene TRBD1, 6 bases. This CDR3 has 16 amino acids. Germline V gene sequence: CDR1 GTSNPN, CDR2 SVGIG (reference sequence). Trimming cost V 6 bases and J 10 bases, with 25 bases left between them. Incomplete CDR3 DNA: TGTGCCTGCCCGGGGACCGAGGGACATGGGGAGTCACCC. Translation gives CACPGTEGHGESP. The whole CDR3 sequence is CACPGTEGHGESPLHF.

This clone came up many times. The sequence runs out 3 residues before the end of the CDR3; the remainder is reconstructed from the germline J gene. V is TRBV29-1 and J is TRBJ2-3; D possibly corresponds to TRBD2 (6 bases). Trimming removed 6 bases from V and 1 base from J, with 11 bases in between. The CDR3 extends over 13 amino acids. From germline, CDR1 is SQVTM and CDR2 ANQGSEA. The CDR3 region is CSVRDLGTDTQYF. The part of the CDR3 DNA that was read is TGCAGCGTCCGGGACTTGGGCACAGATACG.

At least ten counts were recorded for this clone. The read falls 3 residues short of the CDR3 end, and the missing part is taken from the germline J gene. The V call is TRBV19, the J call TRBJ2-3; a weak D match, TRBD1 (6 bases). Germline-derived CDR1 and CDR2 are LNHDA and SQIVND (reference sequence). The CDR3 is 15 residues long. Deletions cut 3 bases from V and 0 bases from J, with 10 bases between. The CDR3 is CASSIFTGSTDTQYF. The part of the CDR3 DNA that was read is TGTGCCAGTAGTATTTTTACAGGGAGCACAGATACG.

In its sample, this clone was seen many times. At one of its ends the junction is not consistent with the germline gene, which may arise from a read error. The covered CDR3 bases are TGCGCCAGCAGCCAAGAAGCCAGCGGGAGTAGATCCTACAATGAG. This sequence encodes CASSQEASGSRSYNE. The entire CDR3 is CASSQEASGSRSYNEQFF. The chain is built from TRBV4-2 and TRBJ2-1, with 8 bases fitting TRBD2. The sequenced fragment ends 3 residues before the CDR3 boundary, so the rest is inferred from the germline J gene. The V gene's germline CDR1 is LGHNA and CDR2 YNFKEQ. The CDR3 has 18 amino acids.

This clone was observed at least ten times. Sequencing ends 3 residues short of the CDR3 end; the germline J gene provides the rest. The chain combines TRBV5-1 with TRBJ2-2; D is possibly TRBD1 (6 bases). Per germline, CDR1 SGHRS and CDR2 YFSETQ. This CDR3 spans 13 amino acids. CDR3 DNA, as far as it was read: TGCGCCAGCAGCCCCGGACAGCCCGAAAAG. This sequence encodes CASSPGQPEK. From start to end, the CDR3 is CASSPGQPEKLFF. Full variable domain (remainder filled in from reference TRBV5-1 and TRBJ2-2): KAGVTQTPRYLIKTRGQQVTLSCSPISGHRSVSWYQQTPGQGLQFLFEYFSETQRNKGNFPGRFSGRQFSNSRSEMNVSTLELGDSALYLCASSPGQPEKLFFGEGSRLTVL.

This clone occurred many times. The CDR3 region is CSASQGNEKLFF. The sequenced CDR3 bases are TGCAGTGCTAGCCAGGGTAATGAAAAA. J is TRBJ1-4 and V is TRBV20-1, with D possibly matching TRBD1 (5 bases). Read sequence stops 3 residues before the CDR3 end, and the germline J gene provides the missing end. This CDR3 is built from 12 residues. Per the germline V gene, CDR1 is DFQATT and CDR2 is SNEGSKA (reference sequence). V lost 3 bases to trimming and J lost 4 bases, with 6 bases between them.

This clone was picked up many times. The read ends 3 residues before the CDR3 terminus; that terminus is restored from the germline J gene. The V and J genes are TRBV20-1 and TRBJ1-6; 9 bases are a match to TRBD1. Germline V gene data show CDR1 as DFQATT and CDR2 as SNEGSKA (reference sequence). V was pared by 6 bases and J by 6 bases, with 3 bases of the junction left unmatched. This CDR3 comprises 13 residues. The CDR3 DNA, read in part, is TGCAGTGCCCGGGACAGGGCTAATTCACCC. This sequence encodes CSARDRANSP. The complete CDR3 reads CSARDRANSPLHF.

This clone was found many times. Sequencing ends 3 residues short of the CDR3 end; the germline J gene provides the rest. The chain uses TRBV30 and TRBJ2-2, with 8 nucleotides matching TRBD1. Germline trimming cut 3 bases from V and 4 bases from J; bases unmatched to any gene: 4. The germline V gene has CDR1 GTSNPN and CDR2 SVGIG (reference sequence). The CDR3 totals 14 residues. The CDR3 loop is CAWRQGEITGELFF. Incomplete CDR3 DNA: TGTGCCTGGAGACAGGGGGAGATCACCGGGGAG.

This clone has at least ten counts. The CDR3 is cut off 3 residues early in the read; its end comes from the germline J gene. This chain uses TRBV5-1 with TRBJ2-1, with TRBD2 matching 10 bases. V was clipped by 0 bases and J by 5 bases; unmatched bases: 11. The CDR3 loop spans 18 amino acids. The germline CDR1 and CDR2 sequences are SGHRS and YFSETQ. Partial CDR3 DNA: TGCGCCAGCAGCTTGGCTCCTCCCGGGACTAGCGCGGACAATGAG. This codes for CASSLAPPGTSADNE. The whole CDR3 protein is CASSLAPPGTSADNEQFF.

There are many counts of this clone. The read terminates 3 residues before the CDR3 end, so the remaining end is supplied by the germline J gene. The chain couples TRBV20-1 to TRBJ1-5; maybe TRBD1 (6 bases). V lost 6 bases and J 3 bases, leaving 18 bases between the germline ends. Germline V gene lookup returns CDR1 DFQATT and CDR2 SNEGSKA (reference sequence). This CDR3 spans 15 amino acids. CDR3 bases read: TGCAGTGCCAGGGGTCGGACAGTTTTCAATCAGCCC. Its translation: CSARGRTVFNQP. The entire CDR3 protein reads CSARGRTVFNQPQHF.

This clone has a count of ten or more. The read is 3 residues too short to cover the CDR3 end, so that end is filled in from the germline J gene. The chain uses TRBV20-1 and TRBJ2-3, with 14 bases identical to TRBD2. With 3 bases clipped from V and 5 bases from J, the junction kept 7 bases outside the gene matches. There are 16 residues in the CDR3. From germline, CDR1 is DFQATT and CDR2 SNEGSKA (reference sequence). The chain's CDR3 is CSASQGLAGVKDTQYF. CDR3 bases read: TGCAGTGCTAGTCAGGGACTAGCGGGAGTGAAAGATACG.

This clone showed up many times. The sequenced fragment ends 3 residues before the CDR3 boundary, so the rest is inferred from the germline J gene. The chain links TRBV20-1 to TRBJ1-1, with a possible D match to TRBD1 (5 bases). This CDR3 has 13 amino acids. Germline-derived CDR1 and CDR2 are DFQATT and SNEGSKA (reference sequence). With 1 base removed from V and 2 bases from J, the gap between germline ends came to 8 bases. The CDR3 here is CSARVDRNTEAFF. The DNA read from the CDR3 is TGCAGTGCTAGAGTTGACAGAAACACTGAA.

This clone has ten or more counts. The CDR3 protein is CASSIAVAGTGELFF. Partial CDR3 DNA: TGTGCCAGTAGTATCGCTGTCGCAGGGACCGGGGAG. V usage is TRBV19 and J usage is TRBJ2-2; D might be TRBD1 (5 bases). Read coverage stops 3 residues before the CDR3 terminus; the germline J gene supplies the remainder. Germline assignment: CDR1 LNHDA and CDR2 SQIVND (reference sequence). This CDR3 is built from 15 residues. With 3 bases removed from V and 5 bases from J, the gap between germline ends came to 13 bases.

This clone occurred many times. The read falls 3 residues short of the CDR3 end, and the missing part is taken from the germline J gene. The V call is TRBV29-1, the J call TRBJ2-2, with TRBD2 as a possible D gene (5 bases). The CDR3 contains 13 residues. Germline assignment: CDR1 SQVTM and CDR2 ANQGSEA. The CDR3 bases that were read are TGCAGCGTGGGCTTTGGGGTCGGGGAAAAG. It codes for CSVGFGVGEK. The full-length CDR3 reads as CSVGFGVGEKLFF.

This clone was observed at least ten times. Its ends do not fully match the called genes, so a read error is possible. The CDR3 protein is CASSQDTPSGGRNEQFF. The covered CDR3 bases are TGCGCCAGCAGCCAAGATACGCCTAGCGGGGGGCGCAATGAG. The V and J genes are TRBV4-2 and TRBJ2-1, with TRBD2 matching 11 bases. The CDR3 end falls 3 residues outside the read, so it is completed with the germline J gene. Germline CDR1 is LGHNA and CDR2 is YNFKEQ. This CDR3 contains 17 residues.

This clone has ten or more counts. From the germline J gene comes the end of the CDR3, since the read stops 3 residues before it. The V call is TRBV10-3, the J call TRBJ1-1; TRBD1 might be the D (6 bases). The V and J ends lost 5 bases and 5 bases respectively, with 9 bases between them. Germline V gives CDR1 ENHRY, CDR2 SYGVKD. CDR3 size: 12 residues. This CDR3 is CAISWTDTEAFF. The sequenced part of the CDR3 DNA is TGTGCCATCAGTTGGACAGATACTGAA.

CDR3 DNA, as far as it was read: TGTGCCAGCAGTGGATGGGGGCCCGTGGAGCCC. Its translation: CASSGWGPVEP. The entire CDR3 sequence reads CASSGWGPVEPQHF. The J gene is TRBJ1-5, the V gene TRBV2; a weak D match, TRBD1 (6 bases). The read terminates 3 residues ahead of where the CDR3 ends, so the germline J gene completes it. CDR3 size: 14 residues. Between the trimmed V and J ends, which lost 4 bases and 8 bases, there was a span of 15 bases. Looked up from germline, CDR1 is SNHLY and CDR2 is FYNNEI.

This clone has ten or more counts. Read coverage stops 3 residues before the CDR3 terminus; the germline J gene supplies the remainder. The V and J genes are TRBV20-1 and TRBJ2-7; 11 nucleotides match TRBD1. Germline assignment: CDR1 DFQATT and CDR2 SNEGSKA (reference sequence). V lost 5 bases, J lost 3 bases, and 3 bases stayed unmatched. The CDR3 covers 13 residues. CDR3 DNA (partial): TGCAGTGCTGGGGGACAGGGGGGCTACGAG. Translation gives CSAGGQGGYE. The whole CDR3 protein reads CSAGGQGGYEQYF.

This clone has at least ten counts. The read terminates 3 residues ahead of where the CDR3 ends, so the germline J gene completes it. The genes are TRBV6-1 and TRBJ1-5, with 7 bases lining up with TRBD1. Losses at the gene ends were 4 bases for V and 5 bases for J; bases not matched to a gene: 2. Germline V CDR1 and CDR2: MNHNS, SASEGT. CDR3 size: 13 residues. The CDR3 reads CASSADRDQPQHF. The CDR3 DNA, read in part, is TGTGCCAGCAGTGCCGACAGGGATCAGCCC.

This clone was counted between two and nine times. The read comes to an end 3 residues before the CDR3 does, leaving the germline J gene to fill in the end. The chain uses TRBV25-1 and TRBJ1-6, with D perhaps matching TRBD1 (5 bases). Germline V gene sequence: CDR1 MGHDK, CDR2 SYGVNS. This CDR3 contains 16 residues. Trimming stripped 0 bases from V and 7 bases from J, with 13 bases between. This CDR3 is CASSEYPGPGNSPLHF. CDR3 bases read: TGTGCCAGCAGTGAATATCCCGGGCCAGGGAATTCACCC.

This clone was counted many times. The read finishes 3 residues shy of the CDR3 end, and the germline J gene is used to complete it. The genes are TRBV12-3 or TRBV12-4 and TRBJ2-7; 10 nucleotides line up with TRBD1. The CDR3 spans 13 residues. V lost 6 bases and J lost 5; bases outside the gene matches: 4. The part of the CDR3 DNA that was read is TGTGCCAGCAGGGGGACAGGGGTCAACGAG. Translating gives CASRGTGVNE. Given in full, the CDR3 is CASRGTGVNEQYF.

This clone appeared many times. CDR3 loop: CASSETRVGHEQYF. The part of the CDR3 DNA that was read is TGTGCCAGCAGCGAGACTAGAGTTGGCCACGAG. The chain combines TRBV2 with TRBJ2-7, with D tentatively TRBD2 (6 bases). Coverage ceases 3 residues before the CDR3 finishes, and the germline J gene fills in the end. Trimming left V 6 bases short and J 5 bases short, with 17 bases between. The CDR3 has 14 residues. From germline, CDR1 is SNHLY and CDR2 FYNNEI.

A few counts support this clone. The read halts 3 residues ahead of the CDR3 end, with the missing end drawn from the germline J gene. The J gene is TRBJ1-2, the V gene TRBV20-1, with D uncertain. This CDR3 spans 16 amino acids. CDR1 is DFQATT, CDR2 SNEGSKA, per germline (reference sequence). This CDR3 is CSARDILAGAADTYTF. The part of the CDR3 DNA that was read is TGCAGTGCTAGAGATATACTAGCGGGAGCGGCAGATACG.

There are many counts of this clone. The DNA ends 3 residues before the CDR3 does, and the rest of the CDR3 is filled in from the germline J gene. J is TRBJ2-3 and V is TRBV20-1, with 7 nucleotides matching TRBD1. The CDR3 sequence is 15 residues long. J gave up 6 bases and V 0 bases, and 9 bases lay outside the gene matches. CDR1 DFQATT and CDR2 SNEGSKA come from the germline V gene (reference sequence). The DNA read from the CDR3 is TGCAGTGCTAGAGATCTCAGGGGGAGTGGGGATACG. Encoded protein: CSARDLRGSGDT. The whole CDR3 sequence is CSARDLRGSGDTQYF.

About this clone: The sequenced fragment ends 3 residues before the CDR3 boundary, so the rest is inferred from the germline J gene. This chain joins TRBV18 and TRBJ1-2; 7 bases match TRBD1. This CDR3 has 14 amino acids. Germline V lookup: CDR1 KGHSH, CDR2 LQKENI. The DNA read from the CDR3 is TGTGCCAGCTCACGACAGGGAGGGGTGGATACC. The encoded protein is CASSRQGGVDT. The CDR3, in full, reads CASSRQGGVDTYTF.

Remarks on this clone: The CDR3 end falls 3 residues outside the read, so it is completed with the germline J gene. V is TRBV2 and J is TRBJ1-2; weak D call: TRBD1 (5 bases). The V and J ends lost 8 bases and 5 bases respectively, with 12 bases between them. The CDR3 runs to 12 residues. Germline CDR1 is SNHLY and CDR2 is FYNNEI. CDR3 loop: CASSQDGYGYTF. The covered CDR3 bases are TGTGCCAGCTCACAGGATGGGTATGGC.

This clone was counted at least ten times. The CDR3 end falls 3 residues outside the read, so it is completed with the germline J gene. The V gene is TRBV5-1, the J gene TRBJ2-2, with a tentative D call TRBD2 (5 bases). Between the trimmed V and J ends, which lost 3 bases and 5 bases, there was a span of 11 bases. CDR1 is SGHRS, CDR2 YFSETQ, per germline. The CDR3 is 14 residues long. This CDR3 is CASSSGVITGELFF. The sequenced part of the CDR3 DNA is TGCGCCAGCAGCTCCGGGGTTATTACCGGGGAG.

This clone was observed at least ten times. CDR3 in amino acids: CASNTWTGSNEKLFF. The CDR3 DNA, read in part, is TGTGCCAGTAACACCTGGACAGGGAGTAATGAAAAA. The chain links TRBV19 to TRBJ1-4; 8 bases are a match to TRBD1. Read data end 3 residues before the CDR3 end; the end is taken from the germline J gene. The CDR3 consists of 15 residues. The trim removed 7 bases at V and 4 bases at J, leaving 8 bases unmatched. CDR1 and CDR2 from the germline V gene are LNHDA and SQIVND (reference sequence).

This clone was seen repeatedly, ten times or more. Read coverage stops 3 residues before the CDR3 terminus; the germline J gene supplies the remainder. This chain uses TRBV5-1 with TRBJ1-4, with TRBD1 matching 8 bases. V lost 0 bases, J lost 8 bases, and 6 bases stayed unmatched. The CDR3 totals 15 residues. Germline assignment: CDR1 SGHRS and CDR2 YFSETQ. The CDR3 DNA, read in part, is TGCGCCAGCAGCTTGGCTGGACAGGGTAACGAAAAA. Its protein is CASSLAGQGNEK. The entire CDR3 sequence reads CASSLAGQGNEKLFF. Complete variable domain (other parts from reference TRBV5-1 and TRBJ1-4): KAGVTQTPRYLIKTRGQQVTLSCSPISGHRSVSWYQQTPGQGLQFLFEYFSETQRNKGNFPGRFSGRQFSNSRSEMNVSTLELGDSALYLCASSLAGQGNEKLFFGSGTQLSVL.

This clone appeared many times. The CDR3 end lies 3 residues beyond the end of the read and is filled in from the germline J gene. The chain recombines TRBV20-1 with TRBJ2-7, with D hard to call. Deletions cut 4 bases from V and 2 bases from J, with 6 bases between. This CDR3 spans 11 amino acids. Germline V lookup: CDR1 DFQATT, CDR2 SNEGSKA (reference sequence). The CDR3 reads CSATSAYEQYF. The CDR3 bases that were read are TGCAGTGCTACCAGCGCCTACGAG.